This is a list of T cell receptor beta chains from one sample in a study of blood T cells in healthy people across ages. TCRdb reprocessed the 5' RACE reads via MiXCR and lists one record per CDR3 protein. The data contain approximately 960,000 distinct CDR3 sequences, around 29% of them seen just once; the ten biggest clones take up roughly 10%. The data also belong to a second study, concerning T cells of mothers and their children.

Material: blood. The receptors here all came from a woman aged 40 to 49 in good health. The CDR3 runs from the conserved cysteine through the conserved F or W. Fields, in order: J gene, clone size, V gene, CDR3 length, D gene, CDR3 DNA, CDR3 protein. A D gene is named only where the DNA matches it firmly. Some rows mark clone size as missing; the rest say once, few, many or name a class of expanded clone.

J gene: TRBJ2-2; clone size: .; V gene: TRBV12-3/TRBV12-4; CDR3 length: 15; D gene: .; CDR3 DNA: TGTGCCAGCAGTTCGGGTTACAGGGTCGACGGGGAGCTGTTTTTT; CDR3 protein: CASSSGYRVDGELFF
J gene: TRBJ2-7; clone size: few; V gene: TRBV20-1; CDR3 length: 15; D gene: TRBD2; CDR3 DNA: TGCAGTGCTGCCGCTGGGGCTAGCGGGGTCCACGAGCAGTACTTC; CDR3 protein: CSAAAGASGVHEQYF
J gene: TRBJ1-5; clone size: .; V gene: TRBV20-1; CDR3 length: 14; D gene: TRBD1; CDR3 DNA: TGCGGTGCCACACAGGGGGCGGGAAGTCAGCCCCAGCATTTT; CDR3 protein: CGATQGAGSQPQHF
J gene: TRBJ1-4; clone size: .; V gene: TRBV5-6; CDR3 length: 15; D gene: .; CDR3 DNA: TGTGCCAGCAGCTTGGCTCCCCCCCGACGGGAAAAACTGTTTTTT; CDR3 protein: CASSLAPPRREKLFF
J gene: TRBJ1-4; clone size: .; V gene: TRBV5-1; CDR3 length: 13; D gene: .; CDR3 DNA: TGCGCCAGCAGCTTGGGTACTAAGGAAAAACTGTTTTTT; CDR3 protein: CASSLGTKEKLFF
J gene: TRBJ2-1; clone size: .; V gene: TRBV7-9; CDR3 length: 14; D gene: .; CDR3 DNA: TGTGCCAGCAGCTCCCGGGACTCTCACAATGAGCAGTTCTTC; CDR3 protein: CASSSRDSHNEQFF
J gene: TRBJ1-1; clone size: .; V gene: TRBV28; CDR3 length: 11; D gene: TRBD1; CDR3 DNA: TGTGCCAGCCGGACAGGGTACGAAGCTTTCTTT; CDR3 protein: CASRTGYEAFF
J gene: TRBJ1-5; clone size: many; V gene: TRBV28; CDR3 length: 15; D gene: .; CDR3 DNA: TGTGCCAGCACCTCCCAGGCAGGGAACAATCAGCCCCAGCATTTT; CDR3 protein: CASTSQAGNNQPQHF
J gene: TRBJ1-4; clone size: .; V gene: TRBV7-8; CDR3 length: 13; D gene: .; CDR3 DNA: TGTGCCAGCGGGAGGGCGGCTAATGAAAAACTGTTTTTT; CDR3 protein: CASGRAANEKLFF
J gene: TRBJ2-7; clone size: many; V gene: TRBV28; CDR3 length: 11; D gene: TRBD1; CDR3 DNA: TGTGCCAGTACAGGGGGTTACGAGCAGTACTTC; CDR3 protein: CASTGGYEQYF
J gene: TRBJ1-2; clone size: few; V gene: TRBV5-5; CDR3 length: 15; D gene: TRBD1; CDR3 DNA: TGTGCCAGCAGCTTAAGAGGGGACAGGAATTATGGCTACACCTTC; CDR3 protein: CASSLRGDRNYGYTF
J gene: TRBJ1-4; clone size: .; V gene: TRBV4-1; CDR3 length: 16; D gene: .; CDR3 DNA: TGCGCCAGCAGCCAAGAAGGAGGCGCTACTAATGAAAAACTGGTTTTT; CDR3 protein: CASSQEGGATNEKLVF
J gene: TRBJ2-1; clone size: few; V gene: TRBV5-1; CDR3 length: 18; D gene: TRBD2; CDR3 DNA: TGCGCCAGCAGACATCGTGGAGGCGGGGGTAGCTCCTACAATGAGCAGTTCTTC; CDR3 protein: CASRHRGGGGSSYNEQFF
J gene: TRBJ2-3; clone size: .; V gene: TRBV5-1; CDR3 length: 13; D gene: .; CDR3 DNA: TGCGCCAGCAGCACAATCTCCAGAGATACGCAGTATTTT; CDR3 protein: CASSTISRDTQYF
J gene: TRBJ1-6; clone size: .; V gene: TRBV20-1; CDR3 length: 16; D gene: TRBD1; CDR3 DNA: TGCAGTGCTAGAGCGGGAATGACAGGGAGGAATTCACCCCTCCACTTT; CDR3 protein: CSARAGMTGRNSPLHF
J gene: TRBJ1-6; clone size: .; V gene: TRBV6-6; CDR3 length: 17; D gene: TRBD1; CDR3 DNA: TGTGCCAGCAGGACCCCCAAACAGGGGTCCTATAATTCACCCCTCCACTTT; CDR3 protein: CASRTPKQGSYNSPLHF